The 10 T cell receptor beta chains given below trace back to one sample, sequenced in a study of blood T cell repertoires in COVID-19. Method: immunoSEQ multiplex PCR; TCRdb's copy keeps in-frame clones and lacks some. The sample records roughly 250,000 clones, roughly 87% being singletons. Sequencing input: peripheral blood. The receptors come from a man between 60 and 75 years old who had recovered from COVID-19.

The chain couples TRBV30 to TRBJ1-6; D gene uncertain. CDR1 is GTSNPN and CDR2 is SVGIG in the germline V gene (reference sequence). The CDR3 has 14 residues. Trimming took 2 bases from V and 5 from J, leaving 10 bases between them. CDR3 nucleotide sequence: TGTGCCTGGAGTACGGGAGCGAATAATTCACCCCTCCACTTT. Amino acids: CAWSTGANNSPLHF. The full variable domain, its missing parts supplied by reference TRBV30 and TRBJ1-6, is SQTIHQWPATLVQPVGSPLSLECTVEGTSNPNLYWYRQAAGRGLQLLFYSVGIGQISSEVPQNLSASRPQDRQFILSSKKLLLSDSGFYLCAWSTGANNSPLHFGNGTRLTVT.

CDR3 DNA sequence: TGTGCCAGCAGCTGGCTCGACGTCGGGACAGGGCCCTACGAGCAGTACTTC. Translation gives CASSWLDVGTGPYEQYF. The chain carries TRBV5-6 and TRBJ2-7; TRBD1 agrees at 9 bases. This CDR3 spans 17 amino acids. V lost 3 bases and J lost 2; bases outside the gene matches: 12. Germline CDR1 SGHDT, CDR2 YYEEEE.

This sequence joins TRBV25-1 and TRBJ2-1; possibly TRBD1 for D (6 bases). Trimming took off 1 base at V and 6 bases at J, with 10 bases between the two ends. Germline lookup yields CDR1 MGHDK and CDR2 SYGVNS. The CDR3 spans 14 residues. CDR3 sequence (DNA): TGTGCCAGCAGTGAATTTGGGGGCCGCAATGAGCAGTTCTTC. Protein: CASSEFGGRNEQFF.

V gene TRBV3-1 (or the pseudogene TRBV3-2) combines with J gene TRBJ1-3; D perhaps matches TRBD1 (6 bases). The CDR3 is 13 residues long. V was cut by 8 bases and J by 0 bases, with 8 bases left in between. CDR1 and CDR2 (germline): LGHDT, YNNKEL (reference sequence). Here the CDR3 DNA reads TGTGCCAGCGGGGGGGCCTCTGGAAACACCATATATTTT. It specifies CASGGASGNTIYF.

The V call is TRBV30, the J call TRBJ1-5, with 7 bases fitting TRBD1. J lost 2 bases, V lost 8 bases, and 3 bases had no gene match. CDR3 length equals 12 residues. The germline V gene encodes CDR1 GTSNPN and CDR2 SVGIG (reference sequence). CDR3 coding DNA: TGTGCCACAGGACAGGGCAATCAGCCCCAGCATTTT. This encodes CATGQGNQPQHF.

The chain recombines TRBV6-5 with TRBJ2-5; 9 nucleotides match TRBD1. V trimming: 6 bases; J trimming: 3 bases; junction bases outside the gene matches: 5. Germline-derived CDR1 and CDR2 are MNHEY and SVGAGI. The CDR3 spans 14 residues. The chain's CDR3 is CASSRGQGKETQYF. DNA for the CDR3: TGTGCCAGCAGCCGTGGACAGGGGAAAGAGACCCAGTACTTC.

The rearrangement joins TRBV7-2 to TRBJ1-5, with D tentatively TRBD1 (5 bases). Germline CDR1 reads SGHTA; CDR2 reads FQGNSA. The V end lost 4 bases, the J end lost 6 bases, and 10 bases lay between the germline ends. This CDR3 is 13 amino acids long. CDR3 DNA sequence: TGTGCCAGCAGCTGGGGGGGAGCTCAGCCCCAGCATTTT. Its protein product is CASSWGGAQPQHF.

Many counts were recorded for this clone. V and J are TRBV19 and TRBJ1-5; possibly TRBD1 for D (5 bases). Germline loops: CDR1 LNHDA, CDR2 SQIVND (reference sequence). The CDR3 contains 13 residues. This chain's CDR3 is CAVEGIGNQPQHF. The DNA for the CDR3 is TGTGCAGTGGAGGGGATCGGCAATCAGCCCCAGCATTTT. The full variable domain, in which reference TRBV19 and TRBJ1-5 provide the parts outside the CDR3, is DGGITQSPKYLFRKEGQNVTLSCEQNLNHDAMYWYRQDPGQGLRLIYYSQIVNDFQKGDIAEGYSVSREKKESFPLTVTSAQKNPTAFYLCAVEGIGNQPQHFGDGTRLSIL.

J is TRBJ2-1 and V is TRBV7-6, with D uncertain. There are 15 residues in the CDR3. The V and J ends lost 1 base and 6 bases respectively, with 13 bases between them. Germline lookup yields CDR1 SGHVS and CDR2 FNYEAQ. Here the CDR3 DNA reads TGTGCCAGCAGCTTAGTTGGCCAGGATACCAATGAGCAGTTCTTC. Protein sequence: CASSLVGQDTNEQFF.

CDR3 loop: CASSDTGGLVSYNEQFF. Here the CDR3 DNA reads TGTGCCAGTAGTGACACAGGGGGCCTTGTCTCCTACAATGAGCAGTTCTTC. V and J are TRBV19 and TRBJ2-1; 9 bases line up with TRBD1. Germline V gene data show CDR1 as LNHDA and CDR2 as SQIVND (reference sequence). V dropped 5 bases and J dropped 0; count of bases not matched to a gene: 8. The CDR3 has 17 amino acids.